This entry lists 27 T cell receptor beta chains sequenced from one sample in a study of tumor-infiltrating lymphocytes in primary liver carcinoma. The template, roughly 0.45 ug total RNA, yielded TCR beta cDNA made with a constant-region primer. Researchers made the TCR beta libraries by running three nested multiplex PCR rounds with slightly modified ARM-PCR. TRBV1-TRBV30 forward primers and a C-beta reverse primer were used in the first two PCR rounds, which each ran for approximately 10 cycles. TCRdb re-derived calls from the multiplex PCR reads in MiXCR, one entry per CDR3 protein. The sample shows 90,000 to 150,000 distinct CDR3 sequences, around 70% of them seen only once. Without any cell sorting, roughly 20-33 mg of bulk tissue yielded co-extracted RNA and DNA. Sequenced material: tumor-adjacent normal liver tissue. Receptors originate from a woman aged 55-69 years with primary liver carcinoma and hepatitis B virus infection.

Of note for this clonotype: Here the CDR3 omits its conserved ending phenylalanine or tryptophan, so a read error is the likely source. The rearrangement joins TRBV11-1 to TRBJ2-1, with a possible D match to TRBD2 (5 bases). The CDR3 runs 15 residues. Germline V CDR1 and CDR2: SGHAT, FQDESV (reference sequence). In nucleotides, the CDR3 is TGTGCCTGCAGCCAGACTAACGGAGTTTACAATGAGCAGTTCATC. This encodes CACSQTNGVYNEQFI.

Of note for this clonotype: The conserved closing phenylalanine or tryptophan is absent in this CDR3, likely reflecting a read error. V gene TRBV29-1 combines with J gene TRBJ2-1; the D gene is possibly TRBD2 (6 bases). Germline V lookup: CDR1 SQVTM, CDR2 ANQGSEA. The CDR3 has 17 amino acids. The CDR3, as DNA: TGCAGCGTTGTAGGGGTCGGCGGGGAGAGCTCCTACAATGGGCAGTTCTCC. Its translation: CSVVGVGGESSYNGQFS.

This clonotype was found a few times. A much more abundant neighbour one base away suggests this may be a read error. This chain uses TRBV6-2 or TRBV6-3 with TRBJ2-1; 10 bases fit TRBD2. With V trimmed by 5 bases and J by 15 bases, 10 bases remained unmatched. The germline CDR1 and CDR2 sequences are MNHEY and SVGEGT. This CDR3 comprises 13 residues. The CDR3 DNA reads as TGTGCCAGCAGTAGGAAGCGGGAGGGCCTAAGGTTCTTC. Translating gives CASSRKREGLRFF.

Comments on this clonotype: The junction departs from the called germline gene at one end, perhaps through a read error. The chain combines TRBV14 with TRBJ2-7; D tentatively fits TRBD1 or TRBD2 (5 bases each). CDR3 length: 12 residues. The germline V gene encodes CDR1 SGHDN and CDR2 FVKESK. CDR3 protein: CASSLTWDDQYF. The CDR3 DNA sequence: TGTGCCAGCAGCCTAACCTGGGACGACCAGTACTTC.

This clonotype was found a few times. This chain joins TRBV18 and TRBJ2-7, with a tentative D call TRBD1 (5 bases). The CDR3 totals 14 residues. Germline V CDR1 and CDR2: KGHSH, LQKENI. Trimming left V 5 bases short and J 5 bases short, with 16 bases between. CDR3 loop: CASSTQGFGNEQYF. The CDR3 nucleotides are TGTGCCAGCTCAACTCAGGGTTTCGGCAACGAGCAGTACTTC.

This clonotype was detected only a few times. The J gene is TRBJ2-1, the V gene TRBV24-1; D is perhaps TRBD1 or TRBD2 (6 bases each). V lost 3 bases, J lost 7 bases, and 24 bases lay in between. CDR1 and CDR2 (germline): KGHDR, SFDVKD. The CDR3 totals 18 residues. The CDR3: CATSDIPVGALAFNEQFF. The DNA of the CDR3 is TGTGCCACCAGTGATATCCCAGTGGGGGCACTAGCATTTAATGAGCAGTTCTTC.

This clonotype was counted once. This may come from a read error, since a much larger clone is one base off. As the CDR3 is not closed by the conserved phenylalanine or tryptophan, this likely results from a read error. The gene calls are TRBV5-1 and TRBJ1-1; TRBD1 matches 9 bases. CDR3 length: 17 amino acids. The trim removed 0 bases at V and 0 bases at J, leaving 6 bases unmatched. Germline V gene lookup returns CDR1 SGHRS and CDR2 YFSETQ. CDR3 region: CASSLGQGVTMNTEAFV. The CDR3 DNA follows: TGCGCCAGCAGCTTGGGACAGGGGGTTACCATGAACACTGAAGCTTTCGTT.

To note about this clonotype: One junction end does not reproduce the germline sequence, and a read error may be involved. The J gene is TRBJ2-1, the V gene TRBV4-2; 9 bases are shared with TRBD2. Germline V gene data show CDR1 as LGHNA and CDR2 as YNFKEQ. CDR3 length: 16 amino acids. CDR3 sequence reads: CVSSPHSSGRYNEQFF. The CDR3 coding sequence is TGTGTCAGCAGCCCTCATAGTAGCGGGAGATACAATGAGCAGTTCTTC.

The chain employs TRBV28 and TRBJ2-5; D perhaps matches TRBD1 (5 bases). CDR3 length: 14 residues. Between the trimmed V and J ends, which lost 2 bases and 6 bases, there was a span of 13 bases. Germline V CDR1 and CDR2: MDHEN, SYDVKM. Here the CDR3 reads CASSLLGAVKTQYF. In DNA form, the CDR3 reads TGTGCCAGCAGTTTACTAGGGGCGGTGAAGACCCAGTACTTC.

For this clonotype: A much larger clone lies a single base off, so this may be a read error. The genes are TRBV24-1 and TRBJ2-3, with 8 bases lining up with TRBD1. With 2 bases clipped from V and 11 bases from J, the junction kept 14 bases outside the gene matches. Germline values: CDR1 KGHDR, CDR2 SFDVKD. The CDR3 totals 16 residues. The chain's CDR3 is CATSDSGTGNLVRQYF. DNA of the CDR3: TGTGCCACCAGTGATTCTGGGACAGGCAACTTGGTTAGGCAGTATTTT.

This clonotype was seen many times. The V and J genes are TRBV7-9 and TRBJ2-7; possible D gene TRBD1, 6 bases. The CDR3 is made up of 16 amino acids. CDR1 SEHNR and CDR2 FQNEAQ come from the germline V gene (reference sequence). Deletions cut 3 bases from V and 2 bases from J, with 17 bases between. The CDR3 DNA follows: TGTGCCAGCAGCTTGCAGGGGACGACAGGCGCCTACGAGCAGTACTTC. It specifies CASSLQGTTGAYEQYF.

Of note for this clonotype: Because the CDR3 is missing its conserved closing phenylalanine or tryptophan, this is likely a read error. The chain joins TRBV11-3 to TRBJ2-2; the D is unclear. CDR1 is SGHNT and CDR2 is YENEEA in the germline V gene. The CDR3 consists of 14 residues. CDR3 nucleotide sequence: TGTGTCAGCAGCTTCGAGAGTAACACCGGGGAGCTGTTTTTA. Amino acid sequence: CVSSFESNTGELFL.

This clonotype has at least ten counts. The J gene is TRBJ2-1, the V gene TRBV29-1; 9 nucleotides agree with TRBD2. V gave up 0 bases and J gave up 6 bases; unmatched junction bases: 9. The CDR3 has 16 residues. In germline, CDR1 is SQVTM, CDR2 ANQGSEA. CDR3 sequence reads: CSVEDLLAGDPNEQFF. The CDR3 DNA reads as TGCAGCGTTGAAGATCTGTTAGCGGGAGACCCCAATGAGCAGTTCTTC.

There are a few counts of this clonotype. The junction and the germline gene differ at one end; a read error may be behind it. V and J are TRBV29-1 and TRBJ2-1, with D tentatively TRBD2 (6 bases). The CDR3 sequence is 17 residues long. The germline gives CDR1 SQVTM, CDR2 ANQGSEA. The CDR3 nucleotides read TGCAGTGTTGAAGGGGTCGGCGGGGAGAGCTCCTATGATGAGCAGTTCTTC. Protein sequence: CSVEGVGGESSYDEQFF.

This chain links TRBV4-1 with TRBJ1-6, with 7 bases that match TRBD1. The length of the CDR3 is 17 residues. The V gene end was trimmed by 1 base and the J gene end by 8 bases; junction bases not matched to a gene: 11. CDR1 and CDR2 (germline): MGHRA, YSYEKL. CDR3 region: CASSQADRTLCYSPLHF. CDR3 DNA sequence: TGCGCCAGCAGCCAAGCGGACAGGACATTATGTTATTCACCCCTCCACTTT.

Concerning this clonotype: Because it lacks the conserved phenylalanine or tryptophan at the end, this CDR3 is likely a read error. J is TRBJ2-1 and V is TRBV6-1, with TRBD2 as a possible D gene (5 bases). V was pared by 4 bases and J by 0 bases, with 13 bases between. CDR3 size: 16 residues. Germline lookup yields CDR1 MNHNS and CDR2 SASEGT. The CDR3 DNA follows: TGTGCCAGCAGTGGAAGGACTTATCGCTCCTACAATGAGCAGTTCTTA. This sequence encodes CASSGRTYRSYNEQFL.

On this clonotype itself: A read error is likely, as this CDR3 ends without the conserved phenylalanine or tryptophan. V and J are TRBV29-1 and TRBJ2-1; TRBD1 is a possible D gene (6 bases). This CDR3 has 12 residues. Germline V gene lookup returns CDR1 SQVTM and CDR2 ANQGSEA. Trimming shortened V by 6 bases and J by 7 bases, and 13 bases separated the two germline ends. The CDR3 reads CSVGGQRNEQFL. CDR3 in DNA: TGCAGCGTCGGCGGACAGCGAAATGAGCAGTTCCTC.

On this clonotype itself: The CDR3 ends on some other residue instead of the conserved phenylalanine or tryptophan, so this is likely a read error. This sequence joins TRBV29-1 and TRBJ2-3, with D perhaps TRBD2 (6 bases). With 8 bases removed from V and 4 bases from J, the gap between germline ends came to 13 bases. CDR1 is SQVTM, CDR2 ANQGSEA, per germline. The CDR3 totals 12 residues. The CDR3 loop reads CSIAPGADTQYL. CDR3 nucleotide sequence: TGCAGCATTGCCCCGGGGGCAGATACGCAGTATCTT.

The CDR3 loop is CANSLDGRVGRPQHF. CDR3 DNA: TGCGCCAATAGCTTGGACGGACGCGTCGGCCGGCCCCAGCATTTT. V and J are TRBV5-1 and TRBJ1-5; D is ambiguous. This CDR3 region has 15 residues. Trimming left V 9 bases short and J 9 bases short, with 25 bases between. Per the germline V gene, CDR1 is SGHRS and CDR2 is YFSETQ. Full variable domain (rest looked up from reference TRBV5-1 and TRBJ1-5): KAGVTQTPRYLIKTRGQQVTLSCSPISGHRSVSWYQQTPGQGLQFLFEYFSETQRNKGNFPGRFSGRQFSNSRSEMNVSTLELGDSALYLCANSLDGRVGRPQHFGDGTRLSIL.

Details on this clonotype: Possible read error: a much larger clone is one base away. The rearrangement links TRBV28 to TRBJ2-4; D assignment may be TRBD1 or TRBD2 (5 bases each). Germline V gene sequence: CDR1 MDHEN, CDR2 SYDVKM. V lost 11 bases and J lost 0, with 11 bases in between. The CDR3 runs to 13 residues. The CDR3 protein is CAGEGLAKNIQYF. For the CDR3, the DNA is TGTGCCGGCGAGGGGCTAGCCAAAAACATTCAGTACTTC. Full variable domain (remainder filled in from reference TRBV28 and TRBJ2-4): DVKVTQSSRYLVKRTGEKVFLECVQDMDHENMFWYRQDPGLGLRLIYFSYDVKMKEKGDIPEGYSVSREKKERFSLILESASTNQTSMYLCAGEGLAKNIQYFGAGTRLSVL.

Turning to this clonotype: Likely a read error: the CDR3 ends without its conserved phenylalanine or tryptophan. This chain links TRBV5-4 with TRBJ2-2, with 13 bases matching TRBD2. V was pared by 4 bases and J by 0 bases, with 6 bases of the junction left unmatched. The CDR3 totals 18 residues. Per germline, CDR1 SGHNT and CDR2 YYREEE (reference sequence). This CDR3 is CASSPGLAGTSNTGELFL. The CDR3 DNA sequence: TGTGCCAGCAGCCCGGGACTAGCGGGAACATCGAACACCGGGGAGCTGTTTCTT.

Comment on this clonotype: This is likely a read error, given that the CDR3 carries no conserved phenylalanine or tryptophan at its end. The V and J genes are TRBV29-1 and TRBJ2-3; D is unresolved. The germline CDR1 and CDR2 sequences are SQVTM and ANQGSEA. The CDR3 runs to 12 residues. Trimming shortened V by 1 base and J by 2 bases, and 4 bases separated the two germline ends. The CDR3 nucleotides are TGCAGCGTTGAAGGGACCACAGATACGCAGTATTTA. Translation: CSVEGTTDTQYL.

As for this clonotype: As the CDR3 is not closed by the conserved phenylalanine or tryptophan, this likely results from a read error. The DNA is omitted, as the CDR3 cannot be located on it reliably, and the CDR3 follows TCRdb's listing. The chain is built from TRBV11-2 and TRBJ2-2; TRBD1, the table's D call, was not compared with the DNA. CDR1 and CDR2 from the germline V gene are SGHAT and FQNNGV. The CDR3 spans 14 amino acids, including both terminal residues. The CDR3 reads CTSNRRQGLGELLL.

This clonotype was observed a handful of times. This sequence may be a read error, since a much larger clone differs from it by one base. The rearrangement uses TRBV6-1 and TRBJ2-7; tentative D call: TRBD1 (6 bases). The CDR3 length is 13 residues. From germline, CDR1 is MNHNS and CDR2 SASEGT. This chain's CDR3 is CVSTSRGNYEQYF. In DNA form, the CDR3 reads TGTGTCAGCACCTCAAGGGGGAACTACGAGCAGTACTTC.

Note on this clonotype: A much larger clone differs from this one at a single base, so this may be a read error. The chain is built from TRBV5-1 and TRBJ2-7; perhaps TRBD2 as D (6 bases). Trimming pared 0 bases from V and 3 bases from J, leaving 10 bases between. The CDR3 length is 14 residues. CDR1 and CDR2 (germline): SGHRS, YFSETQ. The CDR3 sequence is CASSLEAGSYEQYF. Here the CDR3 DNA reads TGCGCCAGCAGCTTGGAAGCGGGTAGCTACGAGCAGTACTTC.

Note on this clonotype: At one end the junction does not follow the germline gene, possibly because of a read error. This chain uses TRBV4-2 with TRBJ2-2; D may be TRBD2 (5 bases). The CDR3 has 14 residues. In germline, CDR1 is LGHNA, CDR2 YNFKEQ. The CDR3 sequence: CANSQGLHTGELFF. For the CDR3, the DNA is TGTGCCAACAGCCAAGGGCTCCACACCGGGGAGCTGTTCTTT.

As regards this clonotype: In this CDR3 the conserved last residue, phenylalanine or tryptophan, is missing, so a read error is likely. Because the CDR3's place on the DNA is in doubt, the DNA is left out and the CDR3 is given as listed by TCRdb. The rearrangement joins TRBV11-2 to TRBJ2-7; the DNA was not used to check the table's D call, TRBD2. Germline CDR1 SGHAT, CDR2 FQNNGV. The CDR3 totals 11 residues, both ends included. The CDR3 here is CASSSANSLDY.